These T cell receptor beta chains were read from a single sample in a study of cytomegalovirus exposure and HLA in healthy donors. Method: immunoSEQ multiplex PCR; TCRdb's copy keeps in-frame clones and lacks some. This sample has some 170,000 clones; 65% to 75% occur once, and the top ten carry about 2.5%. Material: PBMCs. The source is a human donor in good health. CDR3s include the opening cysteine and the closing phenylalanine or tryptophan. A D gene is named only where the DNA matches it firmly. Part of the rows lack a size; the others show once, few, many or a class for expanded clones.

- | - | TRBJ1-2 | TRBV5-1 | CASSLSISGGDGYTF | TGCGCCAGCAGCTTGAGTATATCGGGCGGGGACGGCTACACCTTC
- | - | TRBJ2-7 | TRBV6-1 | CASSEGQGNIYEQYF | TGTGCCAGCAGTGAAGGGCAGGGTAATATCTACGAGCAGTACTTC
TRBD1 | - | TRBJ1-3 | TRBV19 | CASSLTGYSGNTIYF | TGTGCCAGTAGTCTGACAGGGTACTCTGGAAACACCATATATTTT
- | - | TRBJ1-2 | TRBV7-9 | CASSSPGFHYGYTF | TGTGCCAGCAGCTCCCCAGGGTTTCACTATGGCTACACCTTC
TRBD1 | once | TRBJ2-2 | TRBV5-1 | CASSLEAGGNTGELFF | TGCGCCAGCAGCTTGGAGGCAGGGGGTAACACCGGGGAGCTGTTTTTT
TRBD1 | few | TRBJ1-2 | TRBV11-2 | CASSLRTGQGIGYTF | TGTGCCAGCAGCCTAAGAACGGGACAGGGAATCGGCTACACCTTC
TRBD1 | once | TRBJ2-3 | TRBV27 | CASSTDSRGITDTQYF | TGTGCCAGCAGCACAGACAGCAGGGGGATAACAGATACGCAGTATTTT
- | - | TRBJ2-1 | TRBV20-1 | CSARRGEQFF | TGCAGTGCTAGGCGGGGTGAGCAGTTCTTC
- | - | TRBJ2-7 | TRBV5-1 | CARGDNSYEQYF | TGCGCCAGAGGGGACAACTCCTACGAGCAGTACTTC
- | - | TRBJ2-3 | TRBV5-1 | CASSPESGTDTQYF | TGCGCCAGCAGCCCTGAGAGTGGCACAGATACGCAGTATTTT
- | - | TRBJ1-1 | TRBV5-1 | CASSLVRNTEAFF | TGCGCCAGCAGCTTGGTGAGGAACACTGAAGCTTTCTTT
- | - | TRBJ2-7 | TRBV7-2 | CASSLGGASYEQYF | TGTGCCAGCAGCCTGGGGGGGGCCTCCTACGAGCAGTACTTC
TRBD2 | - | TRBJ2-7 | TRBV4-1 | CASSPSGGFSYEQYF | TGCGCCAGCAGCCCTAGCGGGGGGTTCTCCTACGAGCAGTACTTC
- | - | TRBJ1-1 | TRBV6-6 | CASSYGGNTEAFF | TGTGCCAGCAGTTACGGAGGAAACACTGAAGCTTTCTTT
TRBD1 | - | TRBJ2-7 | TRBV5-1 | CASSLIAGGSYEQYF | TGCGCCAGCAGCTTGATCGCAGGGGGTTCCTACGAGCAGTACTTC
TRBD1 | few | TRBJ1-2 | TRBV9 | CASSLRQGGYTF | TGTGCCAGCAGCTTACGACAGGGTGGCTACACCTTC